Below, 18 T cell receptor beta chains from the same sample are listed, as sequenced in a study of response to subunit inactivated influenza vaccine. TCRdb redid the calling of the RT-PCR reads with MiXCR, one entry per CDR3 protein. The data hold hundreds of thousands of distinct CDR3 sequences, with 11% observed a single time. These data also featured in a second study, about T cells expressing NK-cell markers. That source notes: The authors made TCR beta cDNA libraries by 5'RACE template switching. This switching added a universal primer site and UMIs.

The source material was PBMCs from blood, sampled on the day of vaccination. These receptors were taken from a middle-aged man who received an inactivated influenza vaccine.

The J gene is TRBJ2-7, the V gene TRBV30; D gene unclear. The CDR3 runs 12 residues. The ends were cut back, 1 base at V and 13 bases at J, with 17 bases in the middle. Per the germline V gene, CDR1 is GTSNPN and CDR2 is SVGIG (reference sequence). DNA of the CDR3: TGTGCCTGGAGTGCCTCTAACACCCGAAGATACTTC. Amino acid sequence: CAWSASNTRRYF.

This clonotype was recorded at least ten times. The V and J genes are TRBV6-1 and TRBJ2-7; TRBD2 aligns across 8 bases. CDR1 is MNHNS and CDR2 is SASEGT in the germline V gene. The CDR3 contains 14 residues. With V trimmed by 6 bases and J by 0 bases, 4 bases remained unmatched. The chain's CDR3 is CASRGSGISYEQYF. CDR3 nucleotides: TGTGCCAGCAGGGGTAGCGGGATCTCCTACGAGCAGTACTTC.

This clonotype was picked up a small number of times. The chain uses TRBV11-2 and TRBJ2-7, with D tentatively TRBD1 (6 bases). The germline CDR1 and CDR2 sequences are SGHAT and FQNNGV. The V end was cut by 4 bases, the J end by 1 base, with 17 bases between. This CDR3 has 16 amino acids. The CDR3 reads CASSSRSGTPSYEQYF. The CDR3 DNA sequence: TGTGCCAGCAGCTCTCGTTCCGGGACACCTTCCTACGAGCAGTACTTC.

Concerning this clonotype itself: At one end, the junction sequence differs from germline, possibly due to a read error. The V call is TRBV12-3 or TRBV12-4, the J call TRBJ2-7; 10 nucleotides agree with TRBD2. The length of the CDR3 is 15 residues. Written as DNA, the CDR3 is TGTGCCAGCAGCTTGAGCGGGAGGGCCTCCCACGAGCAGTACTTC. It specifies CASSLSGRASHEQYF.

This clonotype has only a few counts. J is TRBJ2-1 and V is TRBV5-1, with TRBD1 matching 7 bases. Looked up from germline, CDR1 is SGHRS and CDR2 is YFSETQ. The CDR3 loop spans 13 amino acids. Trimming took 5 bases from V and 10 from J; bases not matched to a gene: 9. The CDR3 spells CASSSDRSREQFF. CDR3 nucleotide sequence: TGCGCCAGCAGTTCGGACAGGTCCAGGGAGCAGTTCTTC.

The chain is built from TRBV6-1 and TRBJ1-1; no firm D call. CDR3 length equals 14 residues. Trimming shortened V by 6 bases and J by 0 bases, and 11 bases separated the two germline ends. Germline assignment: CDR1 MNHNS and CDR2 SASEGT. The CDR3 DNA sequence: TGTGCCAGCAGACTCCACACACTGAACACTGAAGCTTTCTTT. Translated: CASRLHTLNTEAFF.

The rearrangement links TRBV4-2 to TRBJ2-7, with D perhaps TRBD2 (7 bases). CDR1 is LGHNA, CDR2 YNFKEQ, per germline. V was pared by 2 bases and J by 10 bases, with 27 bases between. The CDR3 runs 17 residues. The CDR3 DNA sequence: TGTGCCAGCAGCCAAAGCTTGCGGGGGCCTAATCCCTCTGTCCAGTACTTC. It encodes CASSQSLRGPNPSVQYF.

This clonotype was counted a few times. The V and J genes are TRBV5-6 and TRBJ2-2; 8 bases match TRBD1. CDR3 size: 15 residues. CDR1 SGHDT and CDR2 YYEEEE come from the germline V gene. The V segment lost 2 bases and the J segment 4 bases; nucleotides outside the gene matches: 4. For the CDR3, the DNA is TGTGCCAGCAGCTTTCGGACAGGGATCACCGGGGAGCTGTTTTTT. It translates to CASSFRTGITGELFF.

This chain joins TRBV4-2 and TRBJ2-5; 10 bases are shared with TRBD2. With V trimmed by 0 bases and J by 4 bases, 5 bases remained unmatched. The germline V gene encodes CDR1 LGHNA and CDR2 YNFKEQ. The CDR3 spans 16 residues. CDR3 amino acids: CASSQESLAGVETQYF. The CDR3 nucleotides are TGTGCCAGCAGCCAAGAATCTCTAGCGGGAGTAGAGACCCAGTACTTC.

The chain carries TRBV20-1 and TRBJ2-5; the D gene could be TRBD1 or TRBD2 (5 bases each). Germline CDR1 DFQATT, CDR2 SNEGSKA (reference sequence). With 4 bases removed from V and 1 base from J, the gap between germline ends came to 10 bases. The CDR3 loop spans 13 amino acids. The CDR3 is CSATSGAQETQYF. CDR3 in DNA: TGCAGTGCTACATCCGGGGCCCAAGAGACCCAGTACTTC.

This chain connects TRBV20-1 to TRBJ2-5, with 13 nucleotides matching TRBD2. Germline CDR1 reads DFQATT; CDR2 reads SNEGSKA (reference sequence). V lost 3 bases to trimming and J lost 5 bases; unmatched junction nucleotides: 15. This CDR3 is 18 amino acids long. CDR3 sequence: CSASTTRTSGGPRETQYF. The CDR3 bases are TGCAGTGCTAGCACGACCCGGACTAGCGGGGGCCCGAGGGAGACCCAGTACTTC.

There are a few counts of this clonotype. The CDR3 loop is CASIAGAGVETQYF. In DNA, the CDR3 is TGTGCCAGCATCGCTGGGGCAGGGGTGGAGACCCAGTACTTC. The chain combines TRBV7-8 with TRBJ2-5, with D possibly TRBD1 on 6 matching bases. In germline, CDR1 is SGHVS, CDR2 FQNEAQ. Trimming removed 7 bases at V and 5 bases at J, with 17 bases between. CDR3 length: 14 residues.

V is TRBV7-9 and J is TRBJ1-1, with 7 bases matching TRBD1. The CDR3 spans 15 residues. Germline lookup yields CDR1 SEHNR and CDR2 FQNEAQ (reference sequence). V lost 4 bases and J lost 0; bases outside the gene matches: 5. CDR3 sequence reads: CASSYQTGMNTEAFF. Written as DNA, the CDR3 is TGTGCCAGCAGCTACCAGACAGGGATGAACACTGAAGCTTTCTTT. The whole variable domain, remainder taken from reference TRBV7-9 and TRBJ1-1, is DTGVSQNPRHKITKRGQNVTFRCDPISEHNRLYWYRQTLGQGPEFLTYFQNEAQLEKSRLLSDRFSAERPKGSFSTLEIQRTEQGDSAMYLCASSYQTGMNTEAFFGQGTRLTVV.

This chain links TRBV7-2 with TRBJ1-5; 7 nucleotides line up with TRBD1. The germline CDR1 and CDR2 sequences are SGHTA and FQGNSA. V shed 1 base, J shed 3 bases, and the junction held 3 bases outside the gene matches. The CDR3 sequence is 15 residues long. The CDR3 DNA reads TGTGCCAGCAGCTTAGATAGGGGGCTCAATCAGCCCCAGCATTTT. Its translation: CASSLDRGLNQPQHF.

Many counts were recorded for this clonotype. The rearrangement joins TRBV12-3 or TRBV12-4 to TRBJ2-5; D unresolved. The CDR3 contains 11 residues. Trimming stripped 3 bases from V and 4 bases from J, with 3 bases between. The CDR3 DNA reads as TGTGCCAGCAGTTTCCGAGAGACCCAGTACTTC. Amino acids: CASSFRETQYF.

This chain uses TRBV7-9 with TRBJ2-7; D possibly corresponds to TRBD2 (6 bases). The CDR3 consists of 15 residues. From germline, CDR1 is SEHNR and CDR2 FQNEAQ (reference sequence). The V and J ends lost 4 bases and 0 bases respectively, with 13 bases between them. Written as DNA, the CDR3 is TGTGCCAGCAGCTCCTCCGGGAGACTCTCCTACGAGCAGTACTTC. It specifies CASSSSGRLSYEQYF.

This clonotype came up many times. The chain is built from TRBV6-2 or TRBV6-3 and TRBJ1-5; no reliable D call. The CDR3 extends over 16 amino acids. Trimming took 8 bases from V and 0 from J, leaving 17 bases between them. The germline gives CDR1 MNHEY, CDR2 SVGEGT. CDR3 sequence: CASSRQPRYSNQPQHF. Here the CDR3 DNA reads TGTGCCAGCTCGAGGCAGCCCCGATATAGCAATCAGCCCCAGCATTTT.

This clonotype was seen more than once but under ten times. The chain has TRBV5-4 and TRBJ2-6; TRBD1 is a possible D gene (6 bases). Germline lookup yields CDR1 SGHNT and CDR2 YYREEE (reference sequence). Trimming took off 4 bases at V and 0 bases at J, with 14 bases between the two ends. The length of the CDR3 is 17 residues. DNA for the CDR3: TGTGCCAGCAGCAACCCGACAGGTAGCTCTGGGGCCAACGTCCTGACTTTC. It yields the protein CASSNPTGSSGANVLTF.